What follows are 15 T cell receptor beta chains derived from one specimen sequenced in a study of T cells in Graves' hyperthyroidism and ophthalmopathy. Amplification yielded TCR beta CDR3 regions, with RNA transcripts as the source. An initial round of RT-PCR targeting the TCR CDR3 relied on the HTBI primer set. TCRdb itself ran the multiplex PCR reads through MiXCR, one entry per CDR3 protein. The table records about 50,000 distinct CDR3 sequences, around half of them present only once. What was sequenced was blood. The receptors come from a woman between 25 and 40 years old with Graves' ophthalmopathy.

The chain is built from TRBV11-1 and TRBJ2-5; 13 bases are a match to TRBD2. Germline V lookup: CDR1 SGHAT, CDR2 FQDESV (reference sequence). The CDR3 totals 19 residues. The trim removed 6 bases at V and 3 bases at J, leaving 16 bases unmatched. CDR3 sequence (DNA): TGTGCCAGCAGTCCCCCCACTAGCGGGAGGGCCGGCAGCAAAGAGACCCAGTACTTC. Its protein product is CASSPPTSGRAGSKETQYF.

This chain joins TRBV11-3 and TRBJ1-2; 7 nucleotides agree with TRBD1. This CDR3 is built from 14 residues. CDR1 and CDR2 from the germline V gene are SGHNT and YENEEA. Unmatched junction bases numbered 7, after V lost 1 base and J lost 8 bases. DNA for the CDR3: TGTGCCAGCAGCTTAGGCGGGACAGCGGGAGGCTACACCTTC. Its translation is CASSLGGTAGGYTF.

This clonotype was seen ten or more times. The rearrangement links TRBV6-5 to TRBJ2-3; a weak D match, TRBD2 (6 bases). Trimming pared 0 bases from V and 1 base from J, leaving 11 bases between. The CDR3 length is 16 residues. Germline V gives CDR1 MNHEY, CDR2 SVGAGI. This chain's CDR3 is CASSYSKWGGTDTQYF. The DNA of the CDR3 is TGTGCCAGCAGTTACTCGAAATGGGGGGGCACAGATACGCAGTATTTT.

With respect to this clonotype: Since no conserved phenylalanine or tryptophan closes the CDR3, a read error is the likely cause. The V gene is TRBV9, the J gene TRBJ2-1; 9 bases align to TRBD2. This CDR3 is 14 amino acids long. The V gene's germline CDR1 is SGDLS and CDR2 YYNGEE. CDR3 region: CASSVSGSHNEQFL. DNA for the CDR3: TGTGCCAGCAGCGTTAGCGGGAGCCACAACGAGCAGTTCCTC.

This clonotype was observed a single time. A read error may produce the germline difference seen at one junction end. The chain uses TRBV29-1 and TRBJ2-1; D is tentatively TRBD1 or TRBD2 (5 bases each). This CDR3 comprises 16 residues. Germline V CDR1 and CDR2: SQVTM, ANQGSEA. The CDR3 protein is CSVEILGLESYNEQFF. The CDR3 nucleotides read TGTAGCGTTGAGATATTGGGGCTCGAAAGCTACAATGAGCAGTTCTTC.

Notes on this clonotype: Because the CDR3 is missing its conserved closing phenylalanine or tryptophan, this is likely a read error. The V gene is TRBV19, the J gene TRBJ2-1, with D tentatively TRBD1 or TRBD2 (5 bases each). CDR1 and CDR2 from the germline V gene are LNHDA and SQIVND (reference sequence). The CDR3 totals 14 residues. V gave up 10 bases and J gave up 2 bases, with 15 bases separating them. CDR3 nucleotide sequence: TGTGCCACGACCCGGGGCAAACCCTACAATGAGCAGTTCCTC. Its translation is CATTRGKPYNEQFL.

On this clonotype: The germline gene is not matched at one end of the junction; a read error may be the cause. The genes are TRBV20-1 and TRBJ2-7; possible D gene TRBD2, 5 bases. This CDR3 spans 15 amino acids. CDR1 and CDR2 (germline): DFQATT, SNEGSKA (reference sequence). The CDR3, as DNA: TGCAGTGCTAGAGTTCCTAGCAGGAGGTTCTACGAGCGGTACTTC. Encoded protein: CSARVPSRRFYERYF.

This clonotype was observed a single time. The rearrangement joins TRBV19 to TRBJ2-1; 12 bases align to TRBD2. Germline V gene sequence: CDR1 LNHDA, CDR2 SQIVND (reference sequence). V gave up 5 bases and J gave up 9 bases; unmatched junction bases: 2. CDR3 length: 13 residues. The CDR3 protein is CASSPGLAGEQFF. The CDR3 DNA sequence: TGTGCCAGTAGTCCGGGACTAGCGGGTGAGCAGTTCTTC. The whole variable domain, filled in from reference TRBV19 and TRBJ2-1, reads DGGITQSPKYLFRKEGQNVTLSCEQNLNHDAMYWYRQDPGQGLRLIYYSQIVNDFQKGDIAEGYSVSREKKESFPLTVTSAQKNPTAFYLCASSPGLAGEQFFGPGTRLTVL.

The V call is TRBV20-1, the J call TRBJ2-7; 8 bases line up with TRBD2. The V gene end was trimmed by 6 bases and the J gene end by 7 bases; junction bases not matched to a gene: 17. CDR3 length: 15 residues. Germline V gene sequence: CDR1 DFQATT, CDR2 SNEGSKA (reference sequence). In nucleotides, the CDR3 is TGCAGTGCCCGGGGACTAGGATTAAAGGGGGAGGAGCAGTACTTC. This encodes CSARGLGLKGEEQYF.

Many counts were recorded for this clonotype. In DNA, the CDR3 is TGTGCCAGCAGCTTAAATAGATGGGGCCGCATTCGGCCCCTCTCTGGAAACACCATATATTTT. Protein: CASSLNRWGRIRPLSGNTIYF. The chain is built from TRBV7-9 and TRBJ1-3, with D maybe TRBD1 (5 bases). V was trimmed by 2 bases and J by 0 bases, leaving 26 bases between them. This CDR3 is built from 21 residues. Germline V CDR1 and CDR2: SEHNR, FQNEAQ (reference sequence).

The CDR3 sequence is CASSSHTGTRNEQFF. Written as DNA, the CDR3 is TGTGCCAGCAGCTCGCACACAGGGACACGCAATGAGCAGTTCTTC. V and J are TRBV7-8 and TRBJ2-1; perhaps TRBD1 as D (6 bases). The germline gives CDR1 SGHVS, CDR2 FQNEAQ. The V gene lost 4 bases and the J gene lost 6 bases, with 16 bases spanning the gap. The CDR3 consists of 15 residues.

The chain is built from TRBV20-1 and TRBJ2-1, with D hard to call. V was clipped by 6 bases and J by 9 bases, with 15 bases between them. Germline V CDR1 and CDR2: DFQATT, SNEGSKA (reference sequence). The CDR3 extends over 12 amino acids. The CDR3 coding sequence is TGCAGTGCAGGAGACCCCCTGACTGAGCAGTTCTTC. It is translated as CSAGDPLTEQFF.

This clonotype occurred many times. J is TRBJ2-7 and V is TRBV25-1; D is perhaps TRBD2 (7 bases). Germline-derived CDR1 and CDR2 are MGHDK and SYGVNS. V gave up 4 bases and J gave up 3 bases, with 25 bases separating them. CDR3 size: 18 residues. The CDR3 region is CASSAHWGGAEGNYEQYF. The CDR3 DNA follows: TGTGCCAGCAGTGCTCACTGGGGGGGGGCGGAGGGCAACTACGAGCAGTACTTC.

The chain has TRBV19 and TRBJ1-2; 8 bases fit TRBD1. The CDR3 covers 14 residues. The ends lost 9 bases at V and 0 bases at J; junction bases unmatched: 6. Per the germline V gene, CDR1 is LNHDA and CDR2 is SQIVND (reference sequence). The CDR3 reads CASATGVSNYGYTF. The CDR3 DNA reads TGTGCCAGCGCGACAGGGGTGTCTAACTATGGCTACACCTTC.

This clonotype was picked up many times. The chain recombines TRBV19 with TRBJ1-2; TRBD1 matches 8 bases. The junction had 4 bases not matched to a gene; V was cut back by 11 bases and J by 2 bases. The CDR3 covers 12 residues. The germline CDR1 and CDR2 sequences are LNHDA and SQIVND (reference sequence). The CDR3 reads CAGGQGNYGYTF. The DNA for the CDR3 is TGTGCCGGAGGACAGGGAAACTATGGCTACACCTTC.